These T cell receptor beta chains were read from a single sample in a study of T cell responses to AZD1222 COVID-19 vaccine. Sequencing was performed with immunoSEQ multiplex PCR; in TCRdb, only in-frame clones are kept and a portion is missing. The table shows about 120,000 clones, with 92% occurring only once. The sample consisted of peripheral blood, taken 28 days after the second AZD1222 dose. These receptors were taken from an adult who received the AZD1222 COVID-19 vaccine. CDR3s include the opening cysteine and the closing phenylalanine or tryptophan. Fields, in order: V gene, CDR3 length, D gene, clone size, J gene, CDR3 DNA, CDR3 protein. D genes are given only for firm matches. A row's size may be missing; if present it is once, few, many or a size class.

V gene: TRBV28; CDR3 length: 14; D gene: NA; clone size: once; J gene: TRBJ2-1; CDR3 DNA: TGTGCCAGCAGTTTTGGAGGAGGGTCCGATGAGCAGTTCTTC; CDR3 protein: CASSFGGGSDEQFF
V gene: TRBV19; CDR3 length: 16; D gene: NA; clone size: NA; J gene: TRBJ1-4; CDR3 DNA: TGTGCCAGTAGTATAGAGAGTCTGGGAACTAATGAAAAACTGTTTTTT; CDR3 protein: CASSIESLGTNEKLFF
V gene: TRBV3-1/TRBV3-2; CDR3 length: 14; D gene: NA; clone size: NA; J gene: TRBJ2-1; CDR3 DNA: TGTGCCAGCAGCCTCCTTGGACCGGACCCGGAGCAGTTCTTC; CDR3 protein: CASSLLGPDPEQFF
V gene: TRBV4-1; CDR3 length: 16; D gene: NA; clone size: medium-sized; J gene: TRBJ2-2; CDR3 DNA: TGCGCCAGCAGCCTCCCCACAGGGGGGGACACCGGGGAGCTGTTTTTT; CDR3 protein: CASSLPTGGDTGELFF
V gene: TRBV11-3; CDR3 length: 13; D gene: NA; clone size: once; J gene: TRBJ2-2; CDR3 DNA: TGTGCCAGCAGCTTAGTACGGACCGGGGAGCTGTTTTTT; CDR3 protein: CASSLVRTGELFF
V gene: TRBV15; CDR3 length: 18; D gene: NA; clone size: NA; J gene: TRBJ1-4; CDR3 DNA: TGTGCCACCGCGGGTCTCCGGGCCAGGAGTGCAACTAATGAAAAACTGTTTTTT; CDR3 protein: CATAGLRARSATNEKLFF
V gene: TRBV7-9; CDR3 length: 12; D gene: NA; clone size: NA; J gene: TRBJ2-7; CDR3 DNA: TGTGCCAGCAGCTTAGAGACGGACGAGCAGTACTTC; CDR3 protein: CASSLETDEQYF
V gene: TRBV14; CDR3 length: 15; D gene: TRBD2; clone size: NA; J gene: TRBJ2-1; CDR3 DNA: TGTGCCAGCAGCCAAGTGGCGGGAGGGACGATTGAGCAGTTCTTC; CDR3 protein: CASSQVAGGTIEQFF
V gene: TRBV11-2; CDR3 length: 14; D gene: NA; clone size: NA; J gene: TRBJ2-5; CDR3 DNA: TGTGCCAGCAGCTTAGTAAGCCGCCAAGAGACCCAGTACTTC; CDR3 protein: CASSLVSRQETQYF
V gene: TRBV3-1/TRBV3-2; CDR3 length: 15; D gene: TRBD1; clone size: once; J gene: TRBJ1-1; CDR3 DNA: TGTGCCAGCAGCCCCCTACAGGGGGGGAACACTGAAGCTTTCTTT; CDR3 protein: CASSPLQGGNTEAFF
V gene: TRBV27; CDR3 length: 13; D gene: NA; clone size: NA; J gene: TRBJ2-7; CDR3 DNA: TGTGCCAGCAGTTACCCGGGCCTCAGGGAGCAGTACTTC; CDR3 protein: CASSYPGLREQYF
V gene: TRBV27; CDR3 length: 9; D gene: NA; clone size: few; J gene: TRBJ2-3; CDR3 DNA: TGTGCCAGCAGCCGTACGCAGTATTTT; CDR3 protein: CASSRTQYF
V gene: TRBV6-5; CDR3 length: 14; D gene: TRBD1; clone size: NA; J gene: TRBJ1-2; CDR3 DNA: TGTGCCAGCAGTATGACAGGGGGCGACTATGGCTACACCTTC; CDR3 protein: CASSMTGGDYGYTF
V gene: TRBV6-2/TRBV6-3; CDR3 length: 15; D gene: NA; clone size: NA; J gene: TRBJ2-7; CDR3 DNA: TGTGCCAGCAGGCCTTTACGGGTGGCCTCCTACGAGCAGTACTTC; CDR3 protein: CASRPLRVASYEQYF
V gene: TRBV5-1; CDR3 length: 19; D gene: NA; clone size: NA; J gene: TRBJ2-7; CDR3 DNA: TGCGCCAGCAGATACGCCGGGACAGGGGGAGCGGGAGGGGCCTACGAGCAGTACTTC; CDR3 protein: CASRYAGTGGAGGAYEQYF
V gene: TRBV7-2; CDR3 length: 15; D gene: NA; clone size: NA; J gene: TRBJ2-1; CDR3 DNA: TGTGCCAGCAGCCCAGCCTGGGGGTCGGCAAGTCAGCAGTTCTTC; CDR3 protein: CASSPAWGSASQQFF
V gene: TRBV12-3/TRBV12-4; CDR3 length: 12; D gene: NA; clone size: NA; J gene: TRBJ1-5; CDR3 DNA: TGTGCCAGCAGTTTCGGGGATCAGCCCCAGCATTTT; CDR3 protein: CASSFGDQPQHF
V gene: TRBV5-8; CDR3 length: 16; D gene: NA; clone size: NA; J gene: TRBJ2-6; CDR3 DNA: TGTGCCAGCAGACTTACGGGGGACCCTGGGGCCAACGTCCTGACTTTC; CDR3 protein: CASRLTGDPGANVLTF
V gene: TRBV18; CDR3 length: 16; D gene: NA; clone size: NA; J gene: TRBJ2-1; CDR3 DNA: TGTGCCAGCTCACCATCCATGGAGGGGGCGGCGAATGAGCAGTTCTTC; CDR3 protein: CASSPSMEGAANEQFF
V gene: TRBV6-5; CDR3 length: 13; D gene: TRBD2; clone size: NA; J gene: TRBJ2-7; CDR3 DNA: TGTGCCAGCAGGTCCGGGGGGGCGCGCGAGCAGTACTTC; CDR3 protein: CASRSGGAREQYF
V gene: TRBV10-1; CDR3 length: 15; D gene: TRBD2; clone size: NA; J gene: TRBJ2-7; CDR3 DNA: TGCGCCAGCAGTCCTGGGACTAGCGTCTCCTACGAGCAGTACTTC; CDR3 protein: CASSPGTSVSYEQYF
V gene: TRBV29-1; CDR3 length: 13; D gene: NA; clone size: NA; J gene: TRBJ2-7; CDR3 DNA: TGCAGCGTGTACTCAGGGCCCGACTACGAGCAGTACTTC; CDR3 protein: CSVYSGPDYEQYF
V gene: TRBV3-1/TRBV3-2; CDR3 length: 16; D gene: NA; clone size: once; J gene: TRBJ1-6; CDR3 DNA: TGTGCCAGCAGGTCGACCTGGGCCGGGACCAATTCACCCCTCCACTTT; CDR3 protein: CASRSTWAGTNSPLHF
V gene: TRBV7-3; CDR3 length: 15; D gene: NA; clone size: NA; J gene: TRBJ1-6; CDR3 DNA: TGTGCCAGCAGCTTAGGGAGTGCCTATAATTCACCCCTCCACTTT; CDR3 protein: CASSLGSAYNSPLHF
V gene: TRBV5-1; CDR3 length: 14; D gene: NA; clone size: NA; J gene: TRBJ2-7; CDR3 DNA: TGCGCCAGCAGCTTGGGGGAAATTCGGGGGGAGCAGTACTTC; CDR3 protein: CASSLGEIRGEQYF
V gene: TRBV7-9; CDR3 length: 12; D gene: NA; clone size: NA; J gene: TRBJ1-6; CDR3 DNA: TGTGCCAGCAGCTACGATGCTTGGGCCCTCCACTTT; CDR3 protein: CASSYDAWALHF
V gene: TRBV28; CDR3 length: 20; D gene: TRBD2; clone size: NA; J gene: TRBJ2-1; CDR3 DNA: TGTGCCAGCAGTAAATCAATGGGACTAGCGGGGAAATACTCCTACAATGAGCAGTTCTTC; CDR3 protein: CASSKSMGLAGKYSYNEQFF
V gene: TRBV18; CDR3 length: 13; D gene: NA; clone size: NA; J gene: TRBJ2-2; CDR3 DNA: TGTGCCAGCTCACCGACTGGACCCGGGGAGCTGTTTTTT; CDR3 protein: CASSPTGPGELFF
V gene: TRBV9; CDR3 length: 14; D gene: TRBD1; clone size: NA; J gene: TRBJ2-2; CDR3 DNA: TGTGCCAGCAGCCCGACAGGGGAGGCCGGGGAGCTGTTTTTT; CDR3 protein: CASSPTGEAGELFF
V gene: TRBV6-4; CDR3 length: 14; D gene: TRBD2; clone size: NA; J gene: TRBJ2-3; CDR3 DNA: TGTGCCAGCAGTGAGAGGGAGGGCGCAGATACGCAGTATTTT; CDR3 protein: CASSEREGADTQYF
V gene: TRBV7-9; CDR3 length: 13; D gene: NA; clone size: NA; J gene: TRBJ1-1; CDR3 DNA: TGTGCCAGCAGCTACTGGGGAAACACTGAAGCTTTCTTT; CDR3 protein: CASSYWGNTEAFF
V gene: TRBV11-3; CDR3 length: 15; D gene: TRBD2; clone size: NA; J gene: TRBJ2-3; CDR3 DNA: TGTGCCAGCAGTCCGGGACTAGTTCATGAAGATACGCAGTATTTT; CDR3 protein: CASSPGLVHEDTQYF
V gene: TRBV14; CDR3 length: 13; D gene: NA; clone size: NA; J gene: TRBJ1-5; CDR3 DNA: TGTGCCAGCAGCCGGGGGGCGGGACAGCCCCAGCATTTT; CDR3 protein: CASSRGAGQPQHF
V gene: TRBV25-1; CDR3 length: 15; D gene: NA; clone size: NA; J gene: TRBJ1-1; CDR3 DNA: TGTGCCAGCAGTGAATACGGCCAGGGGAACACTGAAGCTTTCTTT; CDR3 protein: CASSEYGQGNTEAFF
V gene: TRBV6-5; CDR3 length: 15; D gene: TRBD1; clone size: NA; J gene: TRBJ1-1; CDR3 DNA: TGTGCCAGCAGTTACTCAGGGACAGGGGGGACTGAAGCTTTCTTT; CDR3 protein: CASSYSGTGGTEAFF
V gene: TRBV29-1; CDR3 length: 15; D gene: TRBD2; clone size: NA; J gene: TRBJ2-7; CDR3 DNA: TGCAGCGTTGTCCGTCGGGTAGCGGGAGTATACGAGCAGTACTTC; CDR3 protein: CSVVRRVAGVYEQYF
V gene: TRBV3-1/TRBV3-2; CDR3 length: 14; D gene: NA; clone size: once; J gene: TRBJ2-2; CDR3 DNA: TGTGCCAGCAGCCCCCAGCGATATTCCGGGGAGCTGTTTTTT; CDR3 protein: CASSPQRYSGELFF
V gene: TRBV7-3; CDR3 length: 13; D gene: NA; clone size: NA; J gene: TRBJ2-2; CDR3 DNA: TGTGCCAGCAGCTCGAGTGGGGCCGGGGAGCTGTTTTTT; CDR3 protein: CASSSSGAGELFF
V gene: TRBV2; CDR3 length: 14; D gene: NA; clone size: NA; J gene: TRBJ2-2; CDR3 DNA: TGTGCCAGCACCGCGAAGGGAACCACCGGGGAGCTGTTTTTT; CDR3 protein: CASTAKGTTGELFF
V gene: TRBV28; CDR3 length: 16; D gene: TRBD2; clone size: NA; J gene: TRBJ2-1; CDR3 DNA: TGTGCCAGCAGTATACTCCTAGCGGGAAACTACAATGAGCAGTTCTTC; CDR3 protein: CASSILLAGNYNEQFF
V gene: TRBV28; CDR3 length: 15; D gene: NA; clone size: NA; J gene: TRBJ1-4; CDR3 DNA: TGTGCCAGCAGCCCGATCACAGGGAAAGGTGAAAAACTGTTTTTT; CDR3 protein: CASSPITGKGEKLFF
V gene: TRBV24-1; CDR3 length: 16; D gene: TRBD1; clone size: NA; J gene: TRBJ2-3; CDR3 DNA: TGTGCCACCAGTGATTTGGGACAGGGGGCAACAGATACGCAGTATTTT; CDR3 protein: CATSDLGQGATDTQYF
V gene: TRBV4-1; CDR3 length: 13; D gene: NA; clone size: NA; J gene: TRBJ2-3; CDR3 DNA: TGCGCCAGCAGCCAAGCAATCGCGGACGAGCAGTATTTT; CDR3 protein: CASSQAIADEQYF
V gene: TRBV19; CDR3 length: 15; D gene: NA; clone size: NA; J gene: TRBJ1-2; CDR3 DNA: TGTGCCAGTAGTATCGTCCGGGGCCGTGGGTATGGCTACACCTTC; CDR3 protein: CASSIVRGRGYGYTF
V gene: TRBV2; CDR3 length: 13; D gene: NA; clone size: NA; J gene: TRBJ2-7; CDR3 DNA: TGTGCCAACTTGGGGCAGGGGGGTTCCGAGCAGTACTTC; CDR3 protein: CANLGQGGSEQYF
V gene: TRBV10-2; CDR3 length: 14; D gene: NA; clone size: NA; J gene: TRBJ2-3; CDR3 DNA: TGCGCCAGCAGTGAGTTGTCCCGCACAGATACGCAGTATTTT; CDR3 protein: CASSELSRTDTQYF
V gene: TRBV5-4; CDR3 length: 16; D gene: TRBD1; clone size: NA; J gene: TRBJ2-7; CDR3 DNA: TGTGCCAGCAGCAACGGGGGTGGACAGGGGGCCTACGAGCAGTACTTC; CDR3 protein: CASSNGGGQGAYEQYF
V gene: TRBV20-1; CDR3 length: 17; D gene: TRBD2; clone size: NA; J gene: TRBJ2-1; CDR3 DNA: TGCAGTGCTAGTGGGACTAGCGGGAGGGCCAGGAACAATGAGCAGTTCTTC; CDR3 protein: CSASGTSGRARNNEQFF
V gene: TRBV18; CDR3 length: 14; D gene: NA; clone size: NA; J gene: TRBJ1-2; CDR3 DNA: TGTGCCAGCTCACCTCCGACAGAAAGCTATGGCTACACCTTC; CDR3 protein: CASSPPTESYGYTF
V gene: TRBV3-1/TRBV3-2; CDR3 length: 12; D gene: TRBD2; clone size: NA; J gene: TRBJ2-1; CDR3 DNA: TGTGCCAGCAGCCAAGAGGGGGGGGTTCAGTTCTTC; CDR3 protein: CASSQEGGVQFF
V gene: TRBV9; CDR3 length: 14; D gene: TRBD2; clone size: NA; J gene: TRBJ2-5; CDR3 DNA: TGTGCCAGCAGCGGGAGCGGGGGACAAGAGACCCAGTACTTC; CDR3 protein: CASSGSGGQETQYF
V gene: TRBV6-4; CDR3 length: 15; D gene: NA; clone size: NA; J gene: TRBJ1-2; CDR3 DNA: TGTGCCAGCAGTGACGGAGTCCCGGGCCCCTATGGCTACACCTTC; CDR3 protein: CASSDGVPGPYGYTF
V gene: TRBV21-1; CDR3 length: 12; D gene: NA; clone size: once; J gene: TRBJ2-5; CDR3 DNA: TGTGCCAGGCCAGAACCCCAAGAGACCCAGTACTTC; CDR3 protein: CARPEPQETQYF
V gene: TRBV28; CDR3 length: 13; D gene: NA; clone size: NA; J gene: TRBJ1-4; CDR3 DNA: TGTGCCAGCACATCGTCGGACAGACTTGAACTGTTTTTT; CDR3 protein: CASTSSDRLELFF
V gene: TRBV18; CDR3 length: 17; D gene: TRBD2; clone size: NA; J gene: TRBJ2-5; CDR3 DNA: TGTGCCAGCTCACCGAAAGGGACTAGCGGGATCCAAGAGACCCAGTACTTC; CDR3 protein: CASSPKGTSGIQETQYF
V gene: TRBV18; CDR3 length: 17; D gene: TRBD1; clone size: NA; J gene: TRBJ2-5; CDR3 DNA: TGTGCCAGCTCACCCTACTCTCCGGGGACAGGGCAAGAGACCCAGTACTTC; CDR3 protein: CASSPYSPGTGQETQYF
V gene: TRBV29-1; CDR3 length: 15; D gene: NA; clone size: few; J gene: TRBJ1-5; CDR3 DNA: TGCAGCGCCGCCGTCGGGAAGGGGGATTATCAGCCCCAGCATTTT; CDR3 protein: CSAAVGKGDYQPQHF
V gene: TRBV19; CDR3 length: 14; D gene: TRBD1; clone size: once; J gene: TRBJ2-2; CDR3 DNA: TGTGCCAGTAGTACCCCAGGGGGCACCGGGGAGCTGTTTTTT; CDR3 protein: CASSTPGGTGELFF